Listed here are 20 T cell receptor beta chains from one sample, sequenced in a study of T-cell memory formation after mild COVID-19. TCRdb independently ran MiXCR on the 5' RACE reads; one entry per CDR3 protein. The data contain 400,000 to 550,000 distinct CDR3 sequences, roughly 23% of them seen just once; the ten biggest clones take up around 12%. The sample was PBMCs or a T cell subset sorted from them (not recorded which). All receptors derive from an adult woman who had mild COVID-19 (a few samples of this study predate the infection). Cell type and time point are not known.

This clonotype has more than one count but fewer than ten. This chain joins TRBV7-2 and TRBJ1-1; 9 positions match TRBD1. CDR1 and CDR2 from the germline V gene are SGHTA and FQGNSA. Unmatched junction bases numbered 8, after V lost 5 bases and J lost 4 bases. The CDR3 spans 15 residues. CDR3 sequence (DNA): TGTGCCAGCAGCCGTAAACAGGGGGCGGGCACTGAAGCTTTCTTT. This codes for CASSRKQGAGTEAFF.

Only a few counts were recorded for this clonotype. The genes are TRBV12-3 or TRBV12-4 and TRBJ1-2; D call uncertain. V lost 5 bases and J lost 7, with 17 bases in between. The CDR3 length is 14 residues. The CDR3 DNA sequence: TGTGCCAGCAGTCCCAATTCGGACTCGGGTGGCTACACCTTC. Translated, it gives CASSPNSDSGGYTF.

The chain recombines TRBV5-1 with TRBJ1-2; D unresolved. With 0 bases removed from V and 4 bases from J, the gap between germline ends came to 16 bases. Germline loops: CDR1 SGHRS, CDR2 YFSETQ. This CDR3 spans 16 amino acids. The CDR3 DNA reads as TGCGCCAGCAGCTTGGAGGGCGGGGTCGCCTCCTATGGCTACACCTTC. Translated, it gives CASSLEGGVASYGYTF.

This clonotype was seen a few times. This chain links TRBV24-1 with TRBJ2-7; a weak D match, TRBD1 (6 bases). Germline loops: CDR1 KGHDR, CDR2 SFDVKD. V gave up 4 bases and J gave up 5 bases, with 14 bases separating them. The CDR3 runs 14 residues. This chain's CDR3 is CATSESGARDEQYF. The DNA for the CDR3 is TGTGCCACCAGTGAATCAGGGGCCCGGGACGAGCAGTACTTC.

This clonotype was seen a handful of times. The CDR3 region is CASSWGARLGSYEQYF. The CDR3, as DNA: TGCGCCAGCAGCTGGGGAGCCAGACTCGGCTCCTACGAGCAGTACTTC. The chain couples TRBV5-1 to TRBJ2-7; D might be TRBD2 (5 bases). CDR1 is SGHRS, CDR2 YFSETQ, per germline. CDR3 length equals 16 residues. Trimming pared 3 bases from V and 0 bases from J, leaving 16 bases between.

The J gene is TRBJ2-3, the V gene TRBV7-2; D is possibly TRBD2 (6 bases). The CDR3 is 15 residues long. Germline lookup yields CDR1 SGHTA and CDR2 FQGNSA. Trimming cost V 5 bases and J 2 bases, with 14 bases left between them. The CDR3 DNA follows: TGTGCCAGCAGCGCTCTGGGGGGATACACAGATACGCAGTATTTT. Translated, it gives CASSALGGYTDTQYF.

This clonotype was seen a few times. The chain carries TRBV7-9 and TRBJ2-4, with D uncertain. Deletions cut 1 base from V and 10 bases from J, with 11 bases between. Germline CDR1 SEHNR, CDR2 FQNEAQ (reference sequence). The CDR3 covers 13 residues. The CDR3 DNA is TGTGCCAGCAGCTTAGAGACCTGGGGAATTCAGTACTTC. Residues: CASSLETWGIQYF.

This clonotype was seen a few times. The V call is TRBV18, the J call TRBJ2-3; D unresolved. This CDR3 has 16 residues. Germline V lookup: CDR1 KGHSH, CDR2 LQKENI. V was clipped by 1 base and J by 2 bases, with 13 bases between them. CDR3 nucleotides: TGTGCCAGCTCACCACGGCAGGTCGGGTTCACAGATACGCAGTATTTT. Translation gives CASSPRQVGFTDTQYF.

The CDR3 DNA reads TGTGCCATCAGTGATGGTTCGGATACGCAGTATTTT. Encoded protein: CAISDGSDTQYF. The chain carries TRBV10-3 and TRBJ2-3; the D is unclear. Germline-derived CDR1 and CDR2 are ENHRY and SYGVKD. V was shortened by 3 bases and J by 6 bases, with 7 bases between the two germline ends. The CDR3 is 12 residues long.

J is TRBJ1-2 and V is TRBV29-1; D remains ambiguous. Deletions cut 5 bases from V and 5 bases from J, with 18 bases between. Germline-derived CDR1 and CDR2 are SQVTM and ANQGSEA. The CDR3 runs 14 residues. The CDR3: CSVPKPGSSYGYTF. The CDR3 DNA reads as TGCAGCGTTCCGAAGCCGGGGTCCTCATATGGCTACACCTTC.

The rearrangement links TRBV20-1 to TRBJ1-5, with D tentatively TRBD1 (6 bases). Germline V gene data show CDR1 as DFQATT and CDR2 as SNEGSKA (reference sequence). Deletions cut 3 bases from V and 4 bases from J, with 13 bases between. CDR3 length: 14 residues. CDR3 amino acids: CSASRGRPNQPQHF. CDR3 nucleotide sequence: TGCAGTGCTAGTCGGGGGCGCCCAAATCAGCCCCAGCATTTT.

This clonotype turned up a few times. The J gene is TRBJ2-1, the V gene TRBV7-9, with 8 bases fitting TRBD2. Trimming took 5 bases from V and 3 from J; bases not matched to a gene: 6. The CDR3 sequence is 15 residues long. CDR1 and CDR2 (germline): SEHNR, FQNEAQ (reference sequence). The CDR3 DNA reads TGTGCCAGCAGCCACGGACTAGCCGACTACAATGAGCAGTTCTTC. Its translation: CASSHGLADYNEQFF. The full variable domain, its missing parts supplied by reference TRBV7-9 and TRBJ2-1, is DTGVSQNPRHKITKRGQNVTFRCDPISEHNRLYWYRQTLGQGPEFLTYFQNEAQLEKSRLLSDRFSAERPKGSFSTLEIQRTEQGDSAMYLCASSHGLADYNEQFFGPGTRLTVL.

The chain joins TRBV4-2 to TRBJ1-2; the match to TRBD1 covers 9 bases. The CDR3 runs 16 residues. CDR1 is LGHNA, CDR2 YNFKEQ, per germline. V lost 0 bases to trimming and J lost 4 bases; unmatched junction nucleotides: 6. The CDR3 DNA is TGTGCCAGCAGCCAAGACCGGGACAGGGTGGGCTATGGCTACACCTTC. This encodes CASSQDRDRVGYGYTF.

The chain joins TRBV4-1 to TRBJ2-1; 10 nucleotides align to TRBD2. The CDR3 sequence is 19 residues long. The ends lost 4 bases at V and 2 bases at J; junction bases unmatched: 14. Germline loops: CDR1 MGHRA, CDR2 YSYEKL. CDR3 bases: TGCGCCAGCAGCCCCGGGGAGCGGGAGGGCCTGAGGCCCTACAATGAGCAGTTCTTC. The encoded protein is CASSPGEREGLRPYNEQFF.

Many counts were recorded for this clonotype. The J gene is TRBJ2-5, the V gene TRBV6-7; tentatively, D is TRBD2 (6 bases). TRBV6-7 is an ORF, with its function uncertain. There are 14 residues in the CDR3. V lost 2 bases, J lost 5 bases, and 12 bases lay in between. The CDR3 protein is CASSYGGAGETQYF. The DNA for the CDR3 is TGTGCCAGCAGTTACGGCGGGGCTGGGGAGACCCAGTACTTC.

This clonotype was seen a handful of times. The chain joins TRBV15 to TRBJ2-1; D gene ambiguous. The V and J ends lost 5 bases and 9 bases respectively, with 14 bases between them. Germline V lookup: CDR1 LNHNV, CDR2 YYDKDF (reference sequence). The CDR3 contains 13 residues. The CDR3 reads CATSHRPLPEQFF. The CDR3 nucleotides read TGTGCCACCAGCCACCGTCCGCTGCCTGAGCAGTTCTTC.

This chain connects TRBV5-4 to TRBJ2-7, with 12 bases lining up with TRBD2. With V trimmed by 4 bases and J by 0 bases, 8 bases remained unmatched. CDR1 and CDR2 from the germline V gene are SGHNT and YYREEE (reference sequence). The CDR3 has 17 amino acids. CDR3 nucleotides: TGTGCCAGCAGCCGAGGACTAGCGGGGCCCAGCTCCTACGAGCAGTACTTC. Translating gives CASSRGLAGPSSYEQYF.

The chain links TRBV4-2 to TRBJ2-3, with TRBD2 matching over 9 bases. CDR1 is LGHNA, CDR2 YNFKEQ, per germline. J lost 4 bases, V lost 3 bases, and 5 bases had no gene match. CDR3 length equals 15 residues. The CDR3 bases are TGTGCCAGCAGCCAGATAGCGGGAGAGGCAGATACGCAGTATTTT. Protein product: CASSQIAGEADTQYF.

The chain employs TRBV7-9 and TRBJ1-2, with D unresolved. The CDR3 extends over 13 amino acids. Looked up from germline, CDR1 is SEHNR and CDR2 is FQNEAQ (reference sequence). The V and J ends lost 5 bases and 5 bases respectively, with 12 bases between them. This CDR3 reads CASSTEGPYGYTF. The CDR3 DNA sequence: TGTGCCAGCAGCACGGAGGGCCCTTATGGCTACACCTTC.

This clonotype was detected only a few times. CDR3 in amino acids: CASSAGTDSTDTQYF. CDR3 sequence (DNA): TGTGCCAGCAGCGCCGGGACAGACAGCACAGATACGCAGTATTTT. J is TRBJ2-3 and V is TRBV9; TRBD1 aligns across 7 bases. Germline CDR1 and CDR2: SGDLS and YYNGEE. The CDR3 has 15 amino acids. V lost 3 bases and J lost 0; bases outside the gene matches: 4.